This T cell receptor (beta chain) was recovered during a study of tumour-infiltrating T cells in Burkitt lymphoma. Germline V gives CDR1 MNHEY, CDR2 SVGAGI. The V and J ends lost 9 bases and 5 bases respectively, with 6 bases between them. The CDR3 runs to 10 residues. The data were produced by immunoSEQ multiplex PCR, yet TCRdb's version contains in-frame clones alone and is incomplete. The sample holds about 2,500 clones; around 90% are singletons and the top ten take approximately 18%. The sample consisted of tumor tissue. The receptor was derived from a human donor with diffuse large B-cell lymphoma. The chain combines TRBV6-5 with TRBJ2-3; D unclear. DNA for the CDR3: TGTGCCAGTGGATTAGATACGCAGTATTTT. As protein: CASGLDTQYF.